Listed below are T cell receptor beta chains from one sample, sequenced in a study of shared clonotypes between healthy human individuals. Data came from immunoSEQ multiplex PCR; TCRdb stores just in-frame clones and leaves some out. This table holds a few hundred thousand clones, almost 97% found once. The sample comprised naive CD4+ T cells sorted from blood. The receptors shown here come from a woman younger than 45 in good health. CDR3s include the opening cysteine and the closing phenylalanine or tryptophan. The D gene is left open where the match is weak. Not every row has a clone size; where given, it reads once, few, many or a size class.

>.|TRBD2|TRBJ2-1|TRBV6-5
CASSLAGGRYEQFF
TGTGCCAGCTCTCTAGCGGGAGGGAGGTATGAGCAGTTCTTC
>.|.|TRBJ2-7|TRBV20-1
CSVGSPVGQYF
TGCAGTGTCGGGTCCCCAGTCGGGCAGTACTTC
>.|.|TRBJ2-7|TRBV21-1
CASRYRDREEYEQYF
TGTGCCAGCAGATACCGGGACAGGGAAGAGTACGAGCAGTACTTC
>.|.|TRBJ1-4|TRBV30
CAWRSGIGEIQGEKLFF
TGTGCCTGGAGGTCGGGGATAGGGGAGATACAAGGTGAAAAACTGTTTTTT
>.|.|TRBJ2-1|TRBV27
CASSLYGEGGEQFF
TGTGCCAGCAGTTTATATGGAGAGGGCGGGGAGCAGTTCTTC
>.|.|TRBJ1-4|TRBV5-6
CASSFIQGGTNEKLFF
TGTGCCAGCAGCTTTATACAGGGAGGAACTAATGAAAAACTGTTTTTT
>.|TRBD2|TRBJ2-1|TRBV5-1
CASSLASGGYNEQFF
TGCGCCAGCAGCTTGGCTAGCGGGGGATACAATGAGCAGTTCTTC
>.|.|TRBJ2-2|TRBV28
CASSTPSTGELFF
TGTGCCAGCAGTACTCCTAGCACCGGGGAGCTGTTTTTT
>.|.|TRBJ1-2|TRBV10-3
CAISELDGDSAYGYTF
TGTGCCATCAGTGAACTGGACGGCGATTCGGCCTATGGCTACACCTTC
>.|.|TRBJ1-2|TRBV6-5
CASSYSGWSGGYTF
TGTGCCAGCAGTTACTCGGGCTGGTCGGGTGGCTACACCTTC
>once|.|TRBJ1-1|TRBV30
CAWSFGGLNTEAFF
TGTGCCTGGAGTTTCGGGGGGCTAAACACTGAAGCTTTCTTT
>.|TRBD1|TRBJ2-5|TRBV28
CASNRQGRRETQYF
TGTGCCAGCAACCGACAGGGGAGGCGAGAGACCCAGTACTTC
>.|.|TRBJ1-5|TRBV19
CASSIVRDGYQPQHF
TGTGCCAGTAGTATAGTCCGGGACGGATATCAGCCCCAGCATTTT
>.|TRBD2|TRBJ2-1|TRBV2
CASSVLAGENEQFF
TGTGCCAGCAGTGTCTTAGCGGGAGAAAATGAGCAGTTCTTC
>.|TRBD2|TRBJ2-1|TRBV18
CASSPGTSGNEQFF
TGTGCCAGCTCGCCCGGGACTAGCGGCAATGAGCAGTTCTTC
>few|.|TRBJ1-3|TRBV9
CASSGRGSGNTIYF
TGTGCCAGCAGCGGCAGGGGCTCTGGAAACACCATATATTTT
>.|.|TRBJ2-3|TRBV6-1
CASSPRRSADTQYF
TGTGCCAGCAGTCCCCGTAGGTCGGCAGATACGCAGTATTTT
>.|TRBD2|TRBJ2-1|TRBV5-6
CASSRTPGTRLNEQFF
TGTGCCAGCAGCCGAACCCCAGGGACTAGGCTCAATGAGCAGTTCTTC
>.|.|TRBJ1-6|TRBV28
CASKGIPSSPLHF
TGTGCCAGCAAGGGCATCCCAAGTTCACCCCTCCACTTT
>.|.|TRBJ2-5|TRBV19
CASSLGGGVQETQYF
TGTGCCAGTAGCCTCGGGGGTGGGGTCCAAGAGACCCAGTACTTC
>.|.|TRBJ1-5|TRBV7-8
CASSQTWGGQPQHF
TGTGCCAGCAGCCAAACTTGGGGAGGACAGCCCCAGCATTTT
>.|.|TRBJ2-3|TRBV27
CASSLLGGGTDTQYF
TGTGCCAGCAGTTTATTGGGGGGAGGCACAGATACGCAGTATTTT
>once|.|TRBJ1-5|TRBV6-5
CASSYQGISNQPQHF
TGTGCCAGCAGTTACCAGGGAATTAGCAATCAGCCCCAGCATTTT
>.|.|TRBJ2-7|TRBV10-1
CASSRVLLGEQYF
TGCGCCAGCAGTCGGGTCCTTTTGGGCGAGCAGTACTTC
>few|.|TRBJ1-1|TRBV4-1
CASSQHPRPVNTEAFF
TGCGCCAGCAGTCAACACCCGAGGCCAGTTAACACTGAAGCTTTCTTT
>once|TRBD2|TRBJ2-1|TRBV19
CASSAPRLAGYNEQFF
TGTGCCAGTAGTGCCCCCAGGCTAGCGGGGTACAATGAGCAGTTCTTC
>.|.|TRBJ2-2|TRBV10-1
CASSENPGGELFF
TGCGCCAGCAGTGAGAACCCTGGCGGGGAGCTGTTTTTT
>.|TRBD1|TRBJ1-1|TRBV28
CASSLSKGAGQDALEAFF
TGTGCCAGCAGTTTGTCAAAGGGGGCGGGACAGGACGCATTGGAAGCTTTCTTT
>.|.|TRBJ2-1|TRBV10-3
CAISGPLTGGEGSGRMRNEQFF
TGTGCCATCAGTGGGCCACTTACAGGGGGCGAAGGGAGCGGGAGGATGCGCAATGAGCAGTTCTTC
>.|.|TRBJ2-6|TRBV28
CASSPPLGGQSSGANVLTF
TGTGCCAGCAGTCCTCCCTTGGGGGGACAGAGCTCTGGAGCCAACGTCCTGACTTTC
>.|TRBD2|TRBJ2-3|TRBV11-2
CASTDRLAGTTDTQYF
TGTGCCAGCACCGACAGGCTAGCGGGAACCACAGATACGCAGTATTTT
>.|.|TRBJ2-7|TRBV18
CASSPEEGAYEQYF
TGTGCCAGCTCACCGGAGGAGGGCGCGTACGAGCAGTACTTC
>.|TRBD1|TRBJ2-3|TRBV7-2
CASSFLTGTDLTDTQYF
TGTGCCAGCAGCTTTCTAACCGGGACAGACCTAACAGATACGCAGTATTTT
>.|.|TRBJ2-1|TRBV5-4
CGWAGLTGGSYNEQFF
TGTGGATGGGCAGGGCTAACTGGCGGCTCCTACAATGAGCAGTTCTTC
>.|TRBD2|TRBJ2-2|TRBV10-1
CASSQLAGAGELFF
TGCGCCAGCAGCCAGCTAGCGGGAGCCGGGGAGCTGTTTTTT
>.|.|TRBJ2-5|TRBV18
CASSPRGETQYF
TGTGCCAGCTCACCGAGGGGAGAGACCCAGTACTTC
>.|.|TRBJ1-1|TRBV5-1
CASSFKPEAFF
TGCGCCAGCAGCTTTAAACCGGAAGCTTTCTTT